This T cell receptor (beta chain) derives from a study of STAT5B mutations in CD4+ large granular lymphocyte leukemia. Study-wide points: Without putative leukemic clones, patient CD4-sorted repertoires remained more clonal than healthy CD4+ repertoires. No patients shared main leukemic clonotypes, though 25% to 30% appeared at low frequency elsewhere. Without HLA matching, higher CD4+ than CD8+ T-LGLL clonality could reflect small sample size.

Sequenced by immunoSEQ multiplex PCR; TCRdb stores in-frame clones only, minus some. The table has some 23,000 clones, 79% seen once. This clone has a handful of counts. Antigen specificity is unknown. The receptor comes from a human donor in good health. Sequencing was done on a sample of CD4+ T cells from blood buffy coats.

The CDR3 region is CAWSVEASSYNSPLHF. CDR3 in DNA: TGTGCCTGGAGTGTAGAGGCGAGCTCCTATAATTCACCCCTCCACTTT. The J gene is TRBJ1-6, the V gene TRBV30; D is undetermined. The V and J ends lost 0 bases and 0 bases respectively, with 9 bases between them. The CDR3 is 16 amino acids. Germline V gene lookup returns CDR1 GTSNPN and CDR2 SVGIG (reference sequence).